The rows below give T cell receptor beta chains drawn from one sample of a study of blood T cell repertoires in COVID-19. Clones were read by immunoSEQ multiplex PCR, and TCRdb kept only the in-frame ones, dropping some. The data show roughly 240,000 clones, 83% seen once. Input material: peripheral blood. These receptors were taken from a man between 60 and 70 years old who had recovered from COVID-19. Each CDR3 is given with its conserved first and last residue. The D gene is left open where the match is weak. Not every row has a clone size; where given, it reads once, few, many or a size class.

cdr3_aa	cdr3_nt	cdr3_length	d_call	v_call	clone_size	j_call
CASSRGGRQGSPLHF	TGTGCCAGCAGTCGGGGAGGGCGTCAGGGTTCACCCCTCCACTTT	15	NA	TRBV28	few	TRBJ1-6
CASSWTGDQPQHF	TGTGCCAGTAGTTGGACAGGGGATCAGCCCCAGCATTTT	13	TRBD1	TRBV19	once	TRBJ1-5
CASSPTGDTGELFF	TGTGCCAGCAGCCCGACAGGGGACACCGGGGAGCTGTTTTTT	14	TRBD1	TRBV28	few	TRBJ2-2
CASSERQGYNSPLHF	TGTGCCAGCAGTGAAAGACAGGGGTATAATTCACCCCTCCACTTT	15	TRBD1	TRBV6-1	NA	TRBJ1-6
CASSFDRGDYGYTF	TGTGCCAGCAGCTTTGACAGGGGGGACTATGGCTACACCTTC	14	TRBD1	TRBV11-2	NA	TRBJ1-2
CASSLVRLDTQYF	TGTGCCAGCAGCTTAGTCCGTCTAGATACGCAGTATTTT	13	NA	TRBV7-2	NA	TRBJ2-3
CASSRSGGSAYF	TGTGCCAGCAGCCGATCGGGGGGGTCTGCGTACTTC	12	TRBD2	TRBV27	NA	TRBJ2-7
CASSLATRSDRGKETQYF	TGTGCCAGCAGCTTGGCGACCCGCTCGGACAGGGGCAAGGAGACCCAGTACTTC	18	TRBD1	TRBV5-4	once	TRBJ2-5
CASSIPGQGSDTQYF	TGTGCCAGTAGTATTCCGGGACAGGGCTCAGATACGCAGTATTTT	15	TRBD1	TRBV19	once	TRBJ2-3
CAISAHTTNTGELFF	TGTGCCATCAGTGCCCACACTACGAACACCGGGGAGCTGTTTTTT	15	NA	TRBV10-3	NA	TRBJ2-2
CASSVGAGVSYEQYF	TGTGCCAGCAGCGTGGGTGCGGGAGTCTCCTACGAGCAGTACTTC	15	TRBD2	TRBV3-1/TRBV3-2	NA	TRBJ2-7
CASSSPGTGAYEQYF	TGTGCCAGCAGCTCGCCCGGGACAGGAGCTTACGAGCAGTACTTC	15	TRBD1	TRBV13	NA	TRBJ2-7
CATSDPDRSYEQYF	TGTGCCACCAGTGATCCGGACAGATCCTACGAGCAGTACTTC	14	NA	TRBV24-1	NA	TRBJ2-7
CASSLVGDRRKWPFF	TGTGCCAGCAGCTTAGTGGGGGACAGACGAAAGTGGCCGTTCTTC	15	TRBD1	TRBV7-8	NA	TRBJ2-1
CASSFLGGLGTGNTEAFF	TGTGCCAGCAGTTTCCTGGGTGGACTAGGGACAGGGAACACTGAAGCTTTCTTT	18	TRBD1	TRBV28	few	TRBJ1-1
CASSYGGQSHYGYTF	TGTGCCAGCAGTTACGGTGGGCAGAGTCACTATGGCTACACCTTC	15	NA	TRBV6-6	NA	TRBJ1-2
CASRHSGRAGTDTQYF	TGTGCCAGCCGGCACAGCGGGAGGGCTGGCACAGATACGCAGTATTTT	16	TRBD2	TRBV7-8	NA	TRBJ2-3
CASSIVGGLATNTGELFF	TGTGCCAGTAGTATAGTTGGGGGACTAGCGACGAACACCGGGGAGCTGTTTTTT	18	TRBD2	TRBV19	NA	TRBJ2-2
CASSRGTGAPSPLHF	TGTGCCAGCAGCCGCGGGACAGGCGCACCTTCACCCCTCCACTTT	15	TRBD1	TRBV3-1/TRBV3-2	once	TRBJ1-6
CASSRRGAGANVLTF	TGTGCCAGCAGCCGCAGGGGAGCTGGGGCCAACGTCCTGACTTTC	15	NA	TRBV5-8	NA	TRBJ2-6
CASSESYLPSYEQYF	TGTGCCAGCAGTGAAAGCTACCTTCCCTCCTACGAGCAGTACTTC	15	NA	TRBV6-1	NA	TRBJ2-7
CASGGQGRFTEAFF	TGTGCCAGCGGGGGACAGGGAAGGTTCACTGAAGCTTTCTTT	14	TRBD1	TRBV2	few	TRBJ1-1
CASSENSAGGRNEQFF	TGTGCCAGCAGTGAAAATTCGGCCGGGGGGCGCAATGAGCAGTTCTTC	16	NA	TRBV6-1	NA	TRBJ2-1
CASSISGTATYEQYF	TGTGCCAGTAGCATCTCCGGGACAGCGACCTACGAGCAGTACTTC	15	TRBD1	TRBV19	NA	TRBJ2-7
CASSQGQTLNTEAFF	TGTGCCAGCAGCCAAGGACAGACCTTGAACACTGAAGCTTTCTTT	15	NA	TRBV3-1/TRBV3-2	NA	TRBJ1-1
CASSSNGGAEAFF	TGCGCCAGCAGCTCGAATGGGGGGGCTGAAGCTTTCTTT	13	NA	TRBV5-1	NA	TRBJ1-1
CASCVGANNSPLHF	TGTGCCAGTTGCGTGGGAGCCAATAATTCACCCCTCCACTTT	14	NA	TRBV19	few	TRBJ1-6
CASSPDRNQPQHF	TGTGCCAGCAGCCCCGACAGAAATCAGCCCCAGCATTTT	13	NA	TRBV7-3	NA	TRBJ1-5
CASSVNLGFRAYEQYF	TGCGCCAGCAGTGTCAACCTTGGGTTCAGGGCGTACGAGCAGTACTTC	16	NA	TRBV10-2	NA	TRBJ2-7
CASSSPSTGGETQYF	TGTGCCAGCAGTTCCCCCTCCACAGGGGGCGAGACCCAGTACTTC	15	TRBD1	TRBV28	NA	TRBJ2-5
CASSPPNRGHGYTF	TGTGCCAGCTCACCACCAAACAGGGGGCATGGCTACACCTTC	14	TRBD1	TRBV18	NA	TRBJ1-2
CASSLIGTGEETQYF	TGCGCCAGCAGCTTGATTGGGACAGGGGAAGAGACCCAGTACTTC	15	TRBD1	TRBV5-1	NA	TRBJ2-5
CASSLLLNGYNSPLHF	TGTGCCAGCAGCCTCCTACTAAATGGCTATAATTCACCCCTCCACTTT	16	NA	TRBV6-2/TRBV6-3	NA	TRBJ1-6
CAWSGAGGNTIYF	TGTGCCTGGAGTGGGGCAGGAGGAAACACCATATATTTT	13	NA	TRBV30	NA	TRBJ1-3
CASSTGGQGTDTQYF	TGTGCCAGCAGTACTGGGGGACAGGGGACAGATACGCAGTATTTT	15	TRBD1	TRBV28	NA	TRBJ2-3
CASSTTGVGTGELFF	TGCGCCAGCAGCACGACAGGGGTCGGCACCGGGGAGCTGTTTTTT	15	TRBD1	TRBV5-1	NA	TRBJ2-2
CASSGRQVGTGGTEAFF	TGTGCCAGCAGCGGAAGGCAGGTGGGGACTGGGGGCACTGAAGCTTTCTTT	17	NA	TRBV11-2	NA	TRBJ1-1
CASSLGGVANYGYTF	TGTGCCAGCAGCTTAGGCGGGGTGGCTAACTATGGCTACACCTTC	15	NA	TRBV11-2	NA	TRBJ1-2
CASSLWLAGVPGEQFF	TGTGCCAGCAGTTTATGGCTAGCGGGGGTACCTGGTGAGCAGTTCTTC	16	TRBD2	TRBV27	NA	TRBJ2-1
CASSGRGNSYEQYF	TGTGCCAGCTCCGGCAGGGGAAACTCCTACGAGCAGTACTTC	14	NA	TRBV18	NA	TRBJ2-7
CASSAPRATGELFF	TGTGCCAGTAGTGCACCGCGGGCCACCGGGGAGCTGTTTTTT	14	NA	TRBV19	NA	TRBJ2-2
CASSFEQVPYEQYF	TGCGCCAGCAGCTTTGAACAGGTTCCCTACGAGCAGTACTTC	14	NA	TRBV5-1	few	TRBJ2-7
CASSRGAASGGSYNEQFF	TGTGCCAGCAGCCGCGGAGCAGCTAGCGGGGGCTCCTACAATGAGCAGTTCTTC	18	TRBD2	TRBV11-3	NA	TRBJ2-1
CASSPRDRGDTEAFF	TGTGCCAGTAGTCCCCGGGACAGGGGGGACACTGAAGCTTTCTTT	15	TRBD1	TRBV19	NA	TRBJ1-1
CASSSGLAGGYNEQFF	TGTGCCAGCAGCTCCGGACTAGCGGGAGGGTACAATGAGCAGTTCTTC	16	TRBD2	TRBV6-2/TRBV6-3	once	TRBJ2-1
CASSLRSGVLNTEAFF	TGTGCCAGCAGCTTACGGAGCGGGGTACTGAACACTGAAGCTTTCTTT	16	NA	TRBV13	NA	TRBJ1-1
CASSLIRNTGELFF	TGTGCCAGCAGCTTAATTAGGAACACCGGGGAGCTGTTTTTT	14	NA	TRBV7-8	NA	TRBJ2-2
CASSPYTGSYTEAFF	TGTGCCAGCAGTCCATACACGGGTTCTTACACTGAAGCTTTCTTT	15	NA	TRBV25-1	NA	TRBJ1-1
CAWSLSGGFSDTQYF	TGTGCCTGGAGTTTAAGCGGGGGGTTCTCAGATACGCAGTATTTT	15	TRBD2	TRBV30	NA	TRBJ2-3
CASSEASRDTIYF	TGCGCCAGCAGTGAAGCCAGTCGGGACACCATATATTTT	13	NA	TRBV10-2	NA	TRBJ1-3
CARTNRFEGGQDYGYTF	TGTGCCAGAACCAACCGATTCGAAGGAGGTCAGGACTATGGCTACACCTTC	17	NA	TRBV5-3	NA	TRBJ1-2
CASSKSGTGLHEQYF	TGTGCCAGCAGCAAAAGCGGGACAGGGTTGCACGAGCAGTACTTC	15	TRBD1	TRBV7-9	once	TRBJ2-7
CASSRRQGYEQYF	TGCGCCAGCAGCAGGAGACAGGGTTACGAGCAGTACTTC	13	TRBD1	TRBV4-1	NA	TRBJ2-7
CASSPQGQLNTEAFF	TGTGCCAGCAGCCCTCAAGGACAGTTGAACACTGAAGCTTTCTTT	15	NA	TRBV3-1/TRBV3-2	NA	TRBJ1-1
CASSALGGGITDTQYF	TGTGCCAGCAGCGCCTTGGGGGGGGGCATTACAGATACGCAGTATTTT	16	NA	TRBV5-4	NA	TRBJ2-3
CASSPPWRPPHEAFF	TGTGCCAGCAGCCCCCCGTGGCGGCCCCCCCATGAAGCTTTCTTT	15	NA	TRBV14	many	TRBJ1-1
CASSFARDRDEAFF	TGCGCCAGCAGCTTTGCCAGAGACAGGGATGAAGCTTTCTTT	14	TRBD1	TRBV5-1	NA	TRBJ1-1
CASTTGWGRQPQHF	TGTGCCAGTACCACTGGGTGGGGCCGGCAGCCCCAGCATTTT	14	NA	TRBV19	NA	TRBJ1-5